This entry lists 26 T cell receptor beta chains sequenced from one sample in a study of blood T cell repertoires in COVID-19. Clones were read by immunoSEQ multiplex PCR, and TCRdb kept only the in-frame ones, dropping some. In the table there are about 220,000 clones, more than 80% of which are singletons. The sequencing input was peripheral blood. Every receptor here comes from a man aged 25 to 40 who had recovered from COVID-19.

CDR3 protein: CASSRRTFSGNTIYF. CDR3 coding DNA: TGTGCCAGCAGTCGGCGGACATTCTCTGGAAACACCATATATTTT. The V gene is TRBV6-5, the J gene TRBJ1-3; D possibly corresponds to TRBD1 (5 bases). The length of the CDR3 is 15 residues. The ends were cut back, 5 bases at V and 0 bases at J, with 11 bases in the middle. The germline CDR1 and CDR2 sequences are MNHEY and SVGAGI.

CDR3 sequence (DNA): TGTGCCAGCAGCCAAGGACAGGGACGGAGCTATGGCTACACCTTC. It codes for CASSQGQGRSYGYTF. J is TRBJ1-2 and V is TRBV6-5; 8 positions match TRBD1. V shed 6 bases and J 4 bases; nucleotides not matched to a gene: 10. The CDR3 runs 15 residues. Germline values: CDR1 MNHEY, CDR2 SVGAGI.

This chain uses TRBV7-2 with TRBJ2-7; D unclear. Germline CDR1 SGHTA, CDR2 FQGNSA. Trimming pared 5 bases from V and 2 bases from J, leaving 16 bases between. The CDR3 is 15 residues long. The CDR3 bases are TGTGCCAGCAGCACCCTAGTCGGGTTTGCCTACGAGCAGTACTTC. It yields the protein CASSTLVGFAYEQYF.

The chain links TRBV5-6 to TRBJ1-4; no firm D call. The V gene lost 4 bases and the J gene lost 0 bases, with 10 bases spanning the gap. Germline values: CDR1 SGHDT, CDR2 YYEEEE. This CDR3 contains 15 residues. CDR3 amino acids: CASSQRASTNEKLFF. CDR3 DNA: TGTGCCAGCAGCCAGCGGGCTTCAACTAATGAAAAACTGTTTTTT.

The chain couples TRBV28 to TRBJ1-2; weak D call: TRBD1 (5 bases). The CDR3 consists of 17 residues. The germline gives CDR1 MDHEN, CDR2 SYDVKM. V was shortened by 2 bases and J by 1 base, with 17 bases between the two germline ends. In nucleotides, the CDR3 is TGTGCCAGCAGTTTAGTTGTGGGGCCCGCTGATAACTATGGCTACACCTTC. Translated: CASSLVVGPADNYGYTF.

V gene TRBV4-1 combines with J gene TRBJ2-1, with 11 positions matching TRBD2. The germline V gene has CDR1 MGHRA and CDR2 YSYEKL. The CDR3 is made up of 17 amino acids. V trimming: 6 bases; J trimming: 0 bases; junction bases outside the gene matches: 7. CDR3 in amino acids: CASRLAGAPSSYNEQFF. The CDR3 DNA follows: TGCGCCAGCAGACTAGCGGGGGCCCCGAGCTCCTACAATGAGCAGTTCTTC.

CDR3 sequence (DNA): TGTGCCAGCAGCCCCCCCGCGGGAGTACTAGCCAAAAACATTCAGTACTTC. It codes for CASSPPAGVLAKNIQYF. The gene calls are TRBV5-4 and TRBJ2-4; TRBD2 aligns across 7 bases. From germline, CDR1 is SGHNT and CDR2 YYREEE (reference sequence). The J segment lost 0 bases and the V segment lost 4 bases, leaving 10 bases of the junction unmatched. This CDR3 is 17 amino acids long.

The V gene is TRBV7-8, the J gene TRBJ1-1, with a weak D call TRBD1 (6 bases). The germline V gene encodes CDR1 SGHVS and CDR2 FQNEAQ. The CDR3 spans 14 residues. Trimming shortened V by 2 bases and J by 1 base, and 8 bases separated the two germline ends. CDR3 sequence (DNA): TGTGCCAGCAGCTTAACAGGGCCGAACACTGAAGCTTTCTTT. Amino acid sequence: CASSLTGPNTEAFF.

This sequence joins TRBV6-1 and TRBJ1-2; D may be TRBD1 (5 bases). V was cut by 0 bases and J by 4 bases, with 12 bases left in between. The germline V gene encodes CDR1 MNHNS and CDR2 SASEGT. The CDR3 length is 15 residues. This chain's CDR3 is CASSEATGGGYGYTF. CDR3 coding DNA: TGTGCCAGCAGTGAAGCTACCGGGGGGGGCTATGGCTACACCTTC.

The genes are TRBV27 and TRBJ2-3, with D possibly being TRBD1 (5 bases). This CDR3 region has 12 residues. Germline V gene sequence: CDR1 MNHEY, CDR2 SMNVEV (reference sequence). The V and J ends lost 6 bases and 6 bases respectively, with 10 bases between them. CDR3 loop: CASSLSGDTQYF. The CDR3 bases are TGTGCCAGCAGCCTGTCAGGGGATACGCAGTATTTT.

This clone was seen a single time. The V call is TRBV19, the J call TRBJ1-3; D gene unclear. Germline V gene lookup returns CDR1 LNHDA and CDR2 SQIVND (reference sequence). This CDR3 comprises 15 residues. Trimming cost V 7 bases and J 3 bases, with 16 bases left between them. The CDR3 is CASTPAGISGNTIYF. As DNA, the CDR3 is TGTGCCAGTACTCCCGCGGGTATTAGTGGAAACACCATATATTTT.

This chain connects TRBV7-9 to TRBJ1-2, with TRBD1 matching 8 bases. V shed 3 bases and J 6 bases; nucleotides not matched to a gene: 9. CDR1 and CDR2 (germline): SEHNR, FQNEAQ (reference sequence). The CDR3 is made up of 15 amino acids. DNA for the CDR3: TGTGCCAGCAGCTTCGACAGGGGCCAGGTAGATGGCTACACCTTC. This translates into CASSFDRGQVDGYTF.

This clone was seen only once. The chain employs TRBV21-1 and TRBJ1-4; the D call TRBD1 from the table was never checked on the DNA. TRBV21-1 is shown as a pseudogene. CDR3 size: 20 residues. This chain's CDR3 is CASSKEGQGPQRPNNEKLFF. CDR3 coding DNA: TGTGCCAGCAGCAAAGAGGGACAGGGGCCGCAACGCCCTAATAATGAAAAACTGTTTTTT.

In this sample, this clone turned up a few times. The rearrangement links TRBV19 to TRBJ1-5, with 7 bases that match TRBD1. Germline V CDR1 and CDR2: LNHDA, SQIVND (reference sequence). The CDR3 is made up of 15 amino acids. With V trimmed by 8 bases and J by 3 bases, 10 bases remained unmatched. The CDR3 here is CASESRDSLNQPQHF. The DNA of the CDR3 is TGTGCCAGTGAGTCGCGGGACAGCCTCAATCAGCCCCAGCATTTT.

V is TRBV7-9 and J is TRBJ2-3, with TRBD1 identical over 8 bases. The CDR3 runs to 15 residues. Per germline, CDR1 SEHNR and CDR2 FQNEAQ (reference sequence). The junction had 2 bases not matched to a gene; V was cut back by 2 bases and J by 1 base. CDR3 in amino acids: CASSLWDRRTDTQYF. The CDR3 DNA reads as TGTGCCAGCAGCTTATGGGACAGGCGCACAGATACGCAGTATTTT.

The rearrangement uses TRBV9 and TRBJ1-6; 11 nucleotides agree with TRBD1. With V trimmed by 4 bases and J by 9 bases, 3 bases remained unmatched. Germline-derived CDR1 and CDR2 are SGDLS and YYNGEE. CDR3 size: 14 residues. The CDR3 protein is CASSLGTGGSPLHF. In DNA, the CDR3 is TGTGCCAGCAGCCTGGGGACAGGGGGTTCACCCCTCCACTTT.

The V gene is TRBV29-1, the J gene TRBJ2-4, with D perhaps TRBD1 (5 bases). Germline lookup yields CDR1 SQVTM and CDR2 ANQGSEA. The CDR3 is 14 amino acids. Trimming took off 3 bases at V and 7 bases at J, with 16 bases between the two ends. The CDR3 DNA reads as TGCAGCGTTGAGGCGGCAGGGCCTCGCAACATTCAGTACTTC. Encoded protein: CSVEAAGPRNIQYF.

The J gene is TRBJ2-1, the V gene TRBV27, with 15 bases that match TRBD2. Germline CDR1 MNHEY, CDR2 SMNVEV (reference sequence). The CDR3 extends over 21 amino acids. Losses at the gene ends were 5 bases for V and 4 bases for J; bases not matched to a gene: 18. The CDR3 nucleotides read TGTGCCAGCAGTCAAACCAATGGCCGGCCTGGACTAGCGGGGGGGTACAATGAGCAGTTCTTC. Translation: CASSQTNGRPGLAGGYNEQFF.

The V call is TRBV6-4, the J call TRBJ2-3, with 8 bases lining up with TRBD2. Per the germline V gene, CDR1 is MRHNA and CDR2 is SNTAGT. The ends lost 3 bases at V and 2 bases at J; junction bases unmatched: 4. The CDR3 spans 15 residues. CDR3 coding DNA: TGTGCCAGCAGTGAAGACGGGGGGGCCACAGATACGCAGTATTTT. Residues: CASSEDGGATDTQYF.

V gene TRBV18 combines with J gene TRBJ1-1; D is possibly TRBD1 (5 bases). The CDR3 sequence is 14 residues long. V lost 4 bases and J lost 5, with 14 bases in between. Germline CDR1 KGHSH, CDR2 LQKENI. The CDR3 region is CASSLLDRETEAFF. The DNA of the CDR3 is TGTGCCAGCTCACTACTCGACAGAGAGACTGAAGCTTTCTTT.

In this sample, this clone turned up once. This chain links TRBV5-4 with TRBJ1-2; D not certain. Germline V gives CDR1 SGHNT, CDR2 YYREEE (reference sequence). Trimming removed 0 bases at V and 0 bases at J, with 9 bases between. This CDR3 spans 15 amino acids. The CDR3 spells CASSLVGRANYGYTF. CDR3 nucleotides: TGTGCCAGCAGCTTGGTGGGCAGAGCTAACTATGGCTACACCTTC.

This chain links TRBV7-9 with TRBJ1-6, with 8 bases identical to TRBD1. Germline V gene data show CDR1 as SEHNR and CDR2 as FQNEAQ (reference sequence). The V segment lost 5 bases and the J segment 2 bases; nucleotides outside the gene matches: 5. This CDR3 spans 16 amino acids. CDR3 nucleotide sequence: TGTGCCAGCAGCCCCCGGACAGGGACCTATAATTCACCCCTCCACTTT. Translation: CASSPRTGTYNSPLHF. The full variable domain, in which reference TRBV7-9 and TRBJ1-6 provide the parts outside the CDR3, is DTGVSQNPRHKITKRGQNVTFRCDPISEHNRLYWYRQTLGQGPEFLTYFQNEAQLEKSRLLSDRFSAERPKGSFSTLEIQRTEQGDSAMYLCASSPRTGTYNSPLHFGNGTRLTVT.

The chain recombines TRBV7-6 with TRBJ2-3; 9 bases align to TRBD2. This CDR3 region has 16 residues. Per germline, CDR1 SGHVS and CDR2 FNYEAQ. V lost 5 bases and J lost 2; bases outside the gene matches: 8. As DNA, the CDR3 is TGTGCCAGCAGCAAAATAGCGGGGGCCACCACAGATACGCAGTATTTT. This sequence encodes CASSKIAGATTDTQYF.

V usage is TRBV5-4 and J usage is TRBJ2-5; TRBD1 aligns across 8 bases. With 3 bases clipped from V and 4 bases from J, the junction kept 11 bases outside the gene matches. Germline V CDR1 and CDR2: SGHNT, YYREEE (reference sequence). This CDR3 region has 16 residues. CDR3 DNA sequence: TGTGCCAGCAGCTCGACAGGGGTTCGGGAAGGAGAGACCCAGTACTTC. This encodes CASSSTGVREGETQYF.

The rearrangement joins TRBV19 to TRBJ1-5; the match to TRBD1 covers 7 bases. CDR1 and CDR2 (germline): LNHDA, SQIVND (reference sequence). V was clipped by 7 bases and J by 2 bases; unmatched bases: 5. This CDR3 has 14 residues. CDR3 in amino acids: CASIITGGNQPQHF. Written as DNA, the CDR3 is TGTGCCAGTATCATCACAGGGGGCAATCAGCCCCAGCATTTT.

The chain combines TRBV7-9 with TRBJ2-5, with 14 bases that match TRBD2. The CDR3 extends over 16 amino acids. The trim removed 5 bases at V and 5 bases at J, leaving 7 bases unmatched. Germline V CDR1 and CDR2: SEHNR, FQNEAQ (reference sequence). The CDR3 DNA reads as TGTGCCAGCAGCACCAGGACTAGCGGGGGGCGGGAGACCCAGTACTTC. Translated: CASSTRTSGGRETQYF.